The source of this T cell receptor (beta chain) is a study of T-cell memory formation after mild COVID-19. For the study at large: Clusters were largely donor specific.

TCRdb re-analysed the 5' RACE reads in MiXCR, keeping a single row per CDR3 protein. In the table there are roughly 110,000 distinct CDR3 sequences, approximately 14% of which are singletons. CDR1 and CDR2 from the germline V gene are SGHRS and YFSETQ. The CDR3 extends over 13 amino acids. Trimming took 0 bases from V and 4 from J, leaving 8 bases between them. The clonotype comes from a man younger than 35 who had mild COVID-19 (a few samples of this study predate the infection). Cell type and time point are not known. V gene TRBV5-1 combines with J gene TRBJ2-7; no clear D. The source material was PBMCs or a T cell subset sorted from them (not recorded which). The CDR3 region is CASSLETSYEQYF. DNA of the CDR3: TGCGCCAGCAGCTTGGAGACATCTTACGAGCAGTACTTC.